Following are 6 T cell receptor beta chains from one sample sequenced in a study of control samples from healthy donors and cancer patients. Some clones are missing from TCRdb's copy, which holds only in-frame ones; the method was immunoSEQ multiplex PCR. This table holds 55,000 to 90,000 clones, over 75% found once. The sample taken for sequencing was blood. The receptors were sampled from a man aged 45 to 65 in good health.

The genes are TRBV24-1 and TRBJ2-3, with D unresolved. Germline V gives CDR1 KGHDR, CDR2 SFDVKD. This CDR3 has 13 amino acids. With 5 bases removed from V and 6 bases from J, the gap between germline ends came to 11 bases. The CDR3 loop reads CATSVRATDTQYF. CDR3 coding DNA: TGTGCCACCAGTGTTCGCGCCACGGATACGCAGTATTTT.

The chain combines TRBV27 with TRBJ1-2; TRBD1 matches 8 bases. Germline V gene lookup returns CDR1 MNHEY and CDR2 SMNVEV (reference sequence). This CDR3 has 14 residues. J was trimmed by 6 bases and V by 4 bases; bases with no gene match: 7. The CDR3 DNA reads TGTGCCAGCAGTTCAAGACAGGGGTTTGATGGCTACACCTTC. Amino acid sequence: CASSSRQGFDGYTF.

The chain joins TRBV12-3 or TRBV12-4 to TRBJ2-3, with no clear D. V dropped 8 bases and J dropped 2 bases, with 8 bases sitting between them. CDR3 length equals 12 residues. The CDR3 loop is CASGTSTDTQYF. DNA of the CDR3: TGTGCCAGCGGCACTTCCACAGATACGCAGTATTTT.

The gene calls are TRBV5-4 and TRBJ2-1; D tentatively reads TRBD1 or TRBD2 (5 bases each). Germline lookup yields CDR1 SGHNT and CDR2 YYREEE (reference sequence). This CDR3 comprises 16 residues. The V end was cut by 4 bases, the J end by 6 bases, with 20 bases between. The CDR3 region has the DNA TGTGCCAGCAGCGCAGAGGGACCAGGACGGTCCAATGAGCAGTTCTTC. It yields the protein CASSAEGPGRSNEQFF. Drawing the rest from reference TRBV5-4 and TRBJ2-1, the complete variable domain is ETGVTQSPTHLIKTRGQQVTLRCSSQSGHNTVSWYQQALGQGPQFIFQYYREEENGRGNFPPRFSGLQFPNYSSELNVNALELDDSALYLCASSAEGPGRSNEQFFGPGTRLTVL.

The V gene is TRBV7-9, the J gene TRBJ1-1, with D uncertain. The length of the CDR3 is 13 residues. Trimming took 5 bases from V and 1 from J, leaving 8 bases between them. Germline lookup yields CDR1 SEHNR and CDR2 FQNEAQ (reference sequence). CDR3 DNA: TGTGCCAGCAGCATCCTCCCGAACACTGAAGCTTTCTTT. It translates to CASSILPNTEAFF.

This clone has a single count. The junction differs from germline at one of its ends, possibly a read error. The chain employs TRBV5-1 and TRBJ1-2; D might be TRBD1 (5 bases). Germline V gene sequence: CDR1 SGHRS, CDR2 YFSETQ. The CDR3 consists of 14 residues. The CDR3: CASSLSAWDYSYTF. In nucleotides, the CDR3 is TGCGCCAGCAGCTTGAGCGCGTGGGACTATAGCTACACCTTC.